The next 20 T cell receptor beta chains were all read from a single sample in a study of blood T cell repertoires in COVID-19. Method: immunoSEQ multiplex PCR; TCRdb's copy keeps in-frame clones and lacks some. The sample carries under 100,000 clones, 87% recorded once. The material sequenced was peripheral blood. Receptors originate from a male donor with acute or convalescent COVID-19.

The chain combines TRBV19 with TRBJ1-4; TRBD1 matches at 7 bases. This CDR3 has 16 amino acids. With V trimmed by 5 bases and J by 0 bases, 6 bases remained unmatched. The germline V gene encodes CDR1 LNHDA and CDR2 SQIVND (reference sequence). Here the CDR3 DNA reads TGTGCCAGTAGTGTTACCGGGACAGCAACTAATGAAAAACTGTTTTTT. Translating gives CASSVTGTATNEKLFF. Together with reference TRBV19 and TRBJ1-4, the CDR3 gives the full variable domain: DGGITQSPKYLFRKEGQNVTLSCEQNLNHDAMYWYRQDPGQGLRLIYYSQIVNDFQKGDIAEGYSVSREKKESFPLTVTSAQKNPTAFYLCASSVTGTATNEKLFFGSGTQLSVL.

The J gene is TRBJ1-4, the V gene TRBV15; 10 bases fit TRBD1. Germline CDR1 and CDR2: LNHNV and YYDKDF (reference sequence). Trimming cost V 0 bases and J 8 bases; bases outside gene matches: 3. The CDR3 sequence is 15 residues long. CDR3 in amino acids: CATSRDRQGAEKLFF. In nucleotides, the CDR3 is TGTGCCACCAGCAGAGATCGACAGGGGGCGGAAAAACTGTTTTTT.

CDR3 residues: CASLPTRAGGEKLFF. CDR3 DNA: TGTGCCAGCTTACCGACGAGGGCGGGGGGTGAAAAACTGTTTTTT. The chain couples TRBV6-5 to TRBJ1-4, with a weak D call TRBD1 (5 bases). The ends were cut back, 8 bases at V and 7 bases at J, with 20 bases in the middle. This CDR3 is built from 15 residues. In germline, CDR1 is MNHEY, CDR2 SVGAGI.

The sample holds a few counts of this clone. The chain uses TRBV5-1 and TRBJ2-5, with 8 bases lining up with TRBD2. The CDR3 contains 15 residues. From germline, CDR1 is SGHRS and CDR2 YFSETQ. With V trimmed by 7 bases and J by 3 bases, 11 bases remained unmatched. Here the CDR3 reads CASQPGLALEETQYF. The CDR3 nucleotides are TGCGCCAGCCAACCAGGACTAGCCTTGGAAGAGACCCAGTACTTC.

The V call is TRBV28, the J call TRBJ1-5; D ambiguous. Deletions cut 5 bases from V and 6 bases from J, with 11 bases between. In germline, CDR1 is MDHEN, CDR2 SYDVKM. This CDR3 contains 13 residues. The CDR3 DNA sequence: TGTGCCAGCAGTCCCCCAGTTGTTCAGCCCCAGCATTTT. Translating it yields CASSPPVVQPQHF.

This clone was found once. This chain links TRBV5-6 with TRBJ2-7; tentatively, D is TRBD1 (5 bases). This CDR3 comprises 16 residues. The germline V gene has CDR1 SGHDT and CDR2 YYEEEE. V lost 4 bases and J 9 bases, leaving 26 bases between the germline ends. Here the CDR3 DNA reads TGTGCCAGCAGCCTTGTCCAGGGTGGGCCACCTACGTCGCAGTACTTC. Translated: CASSLVQGGPPTSQYF.

Here the CDR3 reads CASRDGLGGGSPLHF. DNA for the CDR3: TGTGCCAGCAGGGACGGACTGGGAGGCGGTTCACCCCTCCACTTT. The chain employs TRBV2 and TRBJ1-6; D call uncertain. The ends were cut back, 6 bases at V and 9 bases at J, with 18 bases in the middle. CDR1 SNHLY and CDR2 FYNNEI come from the germline V gene. The CDR3 runs 15 residues.

The chain combines TRBV2 with TRBJ1-4; a possible D gene is TRBD1 (6 bases). This CDR3 has 15 amino acids. Germline CDR1 SNHLY, CDR2 FYNNEI. Trimming took 3 bases from V and 7 from J, leaving 15 bases between them. CDR3 amino acids: CASSDLGGASEKLFF. The CDR3 DNA reads as TGTGCCAGCAGTGACCTGGGGGGGGCAAGTGAAAAACTGTTTTTT.

The chain is built from TRBV6-2 or TRBV6-3 and TRBJ2-5, with 7 bases identical to TRBD2. This CDR3 comprises 16 residues. Germline V gene sequence: CDR1 MNHEY, CDR2 SVGEGT. Trimming at V came to 0 bases and at J to 5 bases, leaving 9 bases not matched to a gene. CDR3 sequence (DNA): TGTGCCAGCAGTTACTCGGCGGGAGTTGGTCGGGAGACCCAGTACTTC. As protein: CASSYSAGVGRETQYF.

The chain carries TRBV5-4 and TRBJ2-5, with 7 bases identical to TRBD2. Germline CDR1 is SGHNT and CDR2 is YYREEE (reference sequence). The CDR3 extends over 12 amino acids. The ends lost 3 bases at V and 7 bases at J; junction bases unmatched: 3. The CDR3, as DNA: TGTGCCAGCAGCTCGGGCGGGGGGACCCAGTACTTC. Its protein is CASSSGGGTQYF. Variable domain in full (rest from reference TRBV5-4 and TRBJ2-5): ETGVTQSPTHLIKTRGQQVTLRCSSQSGHNTVSWYQQALGQGPQFIFQYYREEENGRGNFPPRFSGLQFPNYSSELNVNALELDDSALYLCASSSGGGTQYFGPGTRLLVL.

In this sample, this clone turned up a few times. This rearrangement joins TRBV2 to TRBJ1-1, with 7 bases aligning to TRBD1. Germline CDR1 SNHLY, CDR2 FYNNEI. This CDR3 has 13 amino acids. V lost 10 bases to trimming and J lost 0 bases; unmatched junction nucleotides: 5. The CDR3 region is CATSGQLNTEAFF. DNA for the CDR3: TGTGCCACCTCGGGACAGCTGAACACTGAAGCTTTCTTT.

V and J are TRBV6-5 and TRBJ1-1, with 9 nucleotides matching TRBD1. CDR3 length equals 13 residues. The junction had 2 bases not matched to a gene; V was cut back by 6 bases and J by 3 bases. Germline V gives CDR1 MNHEY, CDR2 SVGAGI. The CDR3 sequence: CASRRDRDTEAFF. The CDR3 region has the DNA TGTGCCAGCAGGAGGGACAGGGACACTGAAGCTTTCTTT.

The chain employs TRBV5-1 and TRBJ1-6, with a possible D match to TRBD1 (6 bases). V was trimmed by 6 bases and J by 0 bases, leaving 10 bases between them. CDR3 length: 15 amino acids. Germline V gene sequence: CDR1 SGHRS, CDR2 YFSETQ. The CDR3 here is CASTPGASYNSPLHF. CDR3 sequence (DNA): TGCGCCAGCACCCCAGGGGCCTCCTATAATTCACCCCTCCACTTT.

This sequence joins TRBV6-1 and TRBJ1-5; D uncertain. CDR1 and CDR2 from the germline V gene are MNHNS and SASEGT. V was pared by 2 bases and J by 3 bases, with 14 bases between. This CDR3 contains 16 residues. CDR3 residues: CASSENNPGNNQPQHF. The CDR3 DNA follows: TGTGCCAGCAGTGAAAATAATCCCGGGAACAATCAGCCCCAGCATTTT.

The genes are TRBV6-2 or TRBV6-3 and TRBJ2-1; the match to TRBD1 covers 10 bases. V lost 6 bases, J lost 7 bases, and 6 bases stayed unmatched. This CDR3 is built from 14 residues. The germline CDR1 and CDR2 sequences are MNHEY and SVGEGT. The CDR3 nucleotides are TGTGCCAGCAGCCTGGACAGGGGGATAAATGAGCAGTTCTTC. Its protein is CASSLDRGINEQFF.

The V call is TRBV7-9, the J call TRBJ1-2; D is possibly TRBD1 (5 bases). The CDR3 is made up of 15 amino acids. Germline CDR1 and CDR2: SEHNR and FQNEAQ (reference sequence). Trimming left V 1 base short and J 6 bases short, with 15 bases between. The CDR3 sequence: CASSLVSPGLDGYTF. As DNA, the CDR3 is TGTGCCAGCAGCTTAGTGTCGCCAGGGTTGGATGGCTACACCTTC.

This chain uses TRBV2 with TRBJ2-7; TRBD2 matches 8 bases. Germline V gives CDR1 SNHLY, CDR2 FYNNEI. The CDR3 is made up of 17 amino acids. Losses at the gene ends were 1 base for V and 3 bases for J; bases not matched to a gene: 11. CDR3 region: CASSEGGKLAARYEQYF. The CDR3 nucleotides are TGTGCCAGCAGTGAAGGGGGGAAACTAGCGGCCCGCTACGAGCAGTACTTC.

The chain links TRBV30 to TRBJ2-5; perhaps TRBD1 as D (6 bases). This CDR3 region has 12 residues. V shed 1 base and J shed 5 bases, with 8 bases lying between them. CDR1 and CDR2 (germline): GTSNPN, SVGIG (reference sequence). The CDR3 loop reads CAWSDRVETQYF. The CDR3, as DNA: TGTGCCTGGAGTGACAGGGTTGAGACCCAGTACTTC.

The chain employs TRBV3-1 (or the pseudogene TRBV3-2) and TRBJ1-2; no definite D call. Germline lookup yields CDR1 LGHDT and CDR2 YNNKEL (reference sequence). V lost 0 bases, J lost 2 bases, and 4 bases lay in between. The CDR3 is made up of 13 amino acids. The CDR3 region has the DNA TGTGCCAGCAGCCAAGACAAAAACTATGGCTACACCTTC. Translation: CASSQDKNYGYTF.

The rearrangement uses TRBV28 and TRBJ1-1; TRBD1 aligns across 7 bases. The V gene's germline CDR1 is MDHEN and CDR2 SYDVKM. The CDR3 is 13 amino acids. Unmatched junction bases numbered 7, after V lost 5 bases and J lost 7 bases. CDR3 protein: CASSEQGLSEAFF. CDR3 DNA: TGTGCCAGCAGTGAACAGGGGTTAAGTGAAGCTTTCTTT.